Listed below are T cell receptor beta chains from one sample, sequenced in a study of T cells in Graves' hyperthyroidism and ophthalmopathy. TCRdb passed the multiplex PCR reads through MiXCR, listing each CDR3 protein once. The data contain hundreds of thousands of distinct CDR3 sequences, about 14% of them singletons. Material for sequencing was blood. These receptors originate from a woman in her 30s with Graves' hyperthyroidism that later progressed to Graves' ophthalmopathy. The CDR3 runs from the conserved cysteine through the conserved F or W. The order of the fields is V gene, clone size, J gene, D gene, CDR3 DNA, CDR3 protein. D genes are given only for firm matches. Size is stated for part of the rows, as once, few or many counts, or as a class when the clone is expanded.

>TRBV3-1|-|TRBJ2-1|TRBD1
TGTGCCAGCAGCCGGGACAGGCCTTACAATGAGCAGTTCTTC
CASSRDRPYNEQFF
>TRBV5-4|-|TRBJ2-2|-
TGTGCCAGCAGCTTTCTCGGGGAGCTGTTTTTT
CASSFLGELFF
>TRBV2|many|TRBJ2-7|-
TGTGCCAGCAGGCGGACATCCTACGAGCAGTACTTC
CASRRTSYEQYF
>TRBV9|-|TRBJ1-1|TRBD1
TGTGCCAGCAGCGTCCTACCGGGACAGGGGGCCCACACTGAAGCTTTCTTT
CASSVLPGQGAHTEAFF
>TRBV5-1|-|TRBJ2-7|TRBD1
TGCGCCAGCAGCTTGGCCGGGACAGAGTTCTACGAGCAGTACTTC
CASSLAGTEFYEQYF
>TRBV11-3|many|TRBJ2-3|-
TGTGCCAGCAGCTTAGATTCAAGGGATAGCACAGATACGCAGTATTTT
CASSLDSRDSTDTQYF
>TRBV20-1|-|TRBJ1-1|TRBD1
TGCAGTGCTAGAGATCAAGGGACAGGGACGATTGAAGCTTTCTTT
CSARDQGTGTIEAFF
>TRBV6-1|-|TRBJ1-6|TRBD1
TGTGCCAGCCGCCGGGACAGGGGTTTCTATAATTCACCCCTCCACTTT
CASRRDRGFYNSPLHF
>TRBV20-1|few|TRBJ1-1|-
TGCAGTGCTAGAGGGGGCAGGGAAGCTTTCTTT
CSARGGREAFF
>TRBV7-9|many|TRBJ1-1|-
TGTGCCAGCAGCTCCGAGGCTGTCACTGAAGCTTTCTTT
CASSSEAVTEAFF
>TRBV7-9|many|TRBJ2-1|TRBD2
TGTGCCAGCAGCTTACGACTAGCGAATAACAATGAGCAGTTCTTC
CASSLRLANNNEQFF
>TRBV5-1|-|TRBJ2-1|TRBD2
TGCGCCAGCAGCTTGGATGGTACAAACGCGGGGGATGAGCAGTTCTTC
CASSLDGTNAGDEQFF
>TRBV20-1|many|TRBJ2-5|TRBD2
TGCAGTGTTAGGACTAGTGGAGAGACCCAGTACTTC
CSVRTSGETQYF
>TRBV19|-|TRBJ2-1|-
TGTGCCAGTAGTATGGAAGTCTACAATGAGCAGTTCTTC
CASSMEVYNEQFF
>TRBV28|many|TRBJ1-2|TRBD1
TGTGCCAGCAGTTTGCCAATGGGGACAGGGGCGGTCTATGGCTACACCTTC
CASSLPMGTGAVYGYTF
>TRBV19|-|TRBJ2-4|-
TGTGCCAGTACCAAACATCTTCTAGCTTCACTAGCCAAAAACATTCAGTACTTC
CASTKHLLASLAKNIQYF
>TRBV2|-|TRBJ2-5|TRBD2
TGTGCCAGCAGTGATCGAAGCGGGAGGGCAGATGAGACCCAGTACTTC
CASSDRSGRADETQYF
>TRBV12-3/TRBV12-4|many|TRBJ1-5|-
TGTGCCAGCAGTTTAGAGGACACCAATCAGCCCCAGCATTTT
CASSLEDTNQPQHF
>TRBV28|-|TRBJ2-1|TRBD2
TGTGCCAGCAGTCGCGGGAGGGCCTCAAATGAGCAGTTCTTC
CASSRGRASNEQFF
>TRBV2|many|TRBJ2-1|TRBD1
TGTGCCAGCAGGGACAGGGGACGGCCCTACAATGAGCAGTTCTTC
CASRDRGRPYNEQFF
>TRBV9|many|TRBJ1-2|-
TGTGCCAGCAGCGTAGGGAGAGCAGACGACCTTGTTAACTATGGCTACACCTTC
CASSVGRADDLVNYGYTF
>TRBV20-1|many|TRBJ2-6|TRBD2
TGCAGTGCTAGGGATAGCGGGAGGTGGAACTCTGGGGCCAACGTCCTGACTTTC
CSARDSGRWNSGANVLTF
>TRBV5-5|many|TRBJ1-3|-
TGTGCCAGCAGCTTACTTGGGGCTGTCTCTGGAAACACCATATATTTT
CASSLLGAVSGNTIYF
>TRBV7-9|-|TRBJ2-7|-
TGTGCCAGCAGCCTGAGTCCCCGGCACGAGCAGTACTTC
CASSLSPRHEQYF
>TRBV12-3/TRBV12-4|many|TRBJ1-5|TRBD1
TGTGCCAGCAGCAAAAGACAGGGTCATCAGCCCCAGCATTTT
CASSKRQGHQPQHF
>TRBV28|many|TRBJ1-5|TRBD1
TGTGCCAGCAGACCTCCGAGACAGGGTGGCAATCAGCCCCAGCATTTT
CASRPPRQGGNQPQHF
>TRBV12-3/TRBV12-4|many|TRBJ1-6|-
TGTGCCAGCAGTTTGTTTGGGCAGGGCAATTCACCCCTCCACTTT
CASSLFGQGNSPLHF
>TRBV3-1|-|TRBJ2-2|TRBD2
TGTGCCAGCAGCCAAACTAGCGGGGGGAACACCGGGGAGCTGTTTTTT
CASSQTSGGNTGELFF
>TRBV10-2|many|TRBJ1-5|-
TGCGCCAGCAGTGTCCAGGGAGAAAGGCAGCCCCAGCATTTT
CASSVQGERQPQHF
>TRBV15|-|TRBJ1-1|-
TGTGCCACCAGCAGACACCAAGGGGGTACTGAAGCTTTCTTT
CATSRHQGGTEAFF
>TRBV4-3|-|TRBJ2-3|-
TGCGCCAGCAGCCAAGTGGCGGGCGGGCGGGGTCAAGATACGCAGTATTTT
CASSQVAGGRGQDTQYF
>TRBV2|many|TRBJ1-3|-
TGTGCCAGCGCCCGGGGAGCTGGAAACACCATATATTTT
CASARGAGNTIYF
>TRBV28|many|TRBJ2-7|TRBD2
TGTGCCAGCAGTTCCCCGGGTGCGGGAGGGATCACCTACGAGCAGTACTTC
CASSSPGAGGITYEQYF
>TRBV4-1|-|TRBJ2-1|-
TGCGCCAGCAGCCGCCCGACAGACAATGAGCAGTTCTTC
CASSRPTDNEQFF
>TRBV12-3/TRBV12-4|many|TRBJ2-3|TRBD2
TGTGCCAGCAGCCCGAGCGGGAGGGCCAGTTGGACAGATACGCAGTATTTT
CASSPSGRASWTDTQYF
>TRBV12-3/TRBV12-4|many|TRBJ2-2|-
TGTGCCAGCAGTTTCCTAGCGTCGGGCGGGGAGCTGTTTTTT
CASSFLASGGELFF
>TRBV4-1|few|TRBJ2-3|TRBD1
TGCGCCAGCAGCCGGCTCGGACAGGGGGGCCTCACAGATACGCAGTATTTT
CASSRLGQGGLTDTQYF